Listed below are T cell receptor beta chains from one sample, sequenced in a study of T-cell reconstitution after alpha-beta-depleted transplantation in children. TCRdb reanalysed the PCR reads using MiXCR and keeps one entry per CDR3 protein. The sample shows roughly 350,000 distinct CDR3 sequences, around 15% of them seen only once. Here the sequenced sample was PBMCs, mostly from graft donor cells, taken 360 days after TCRalphabeta/CD19-depleted stem cell transplant. The receptors come from a male patient aged 2 to 9 who had a stem cell transplant for acute lymphoblastic leukemia, so the T cells may come from the graft donor. The conserved cysteine and the conserved F or W are not part of the CDR3 here.

TRBV10-3	TRBJ2-1	AISEPSPTSGRRSYNEQF
TRBV29-1	TRBJ2-5	SPRPLRGASETQY
TRBV20-1	TRBJ1-6	SARGRLGLGNSPLH
TRBV5-1	TRBJ1-1	ASSLAQGGMNTEAF
TRBV4-3	TRBJ2-5	ASSQDWKGTVQETQY
TRBV7-2	TRBJ2-7	ASSPRTSRNSYEQY
TRBV29-1	TRBJ2-3	SVEWGTDTQY
TRBV29-1	TRBJ2-3	SVAQDLSTDTQY
TRBV13	TRBJ1-2	ASSFGNRAYGYT
TRBV5-1	TRBJ1-4	ASSGGRPTAEKLF
TRBV20-1	TRBJ2-5	SARDPVASKETQY
TRBV9	TRBJ2-1	ASSVELWTSGRNEQL
TRBV7-9	TRBJ2-7	ASSFSNSGREQY
TRBV4-2	TRBJ1-1	ASSQDEGFDTEAF
TRBV6-9	TRBJ1-4	ASGGVSPSGNEKLF
TRBV5-1	TRBJ2-3	ASSRGQGPGDTQY